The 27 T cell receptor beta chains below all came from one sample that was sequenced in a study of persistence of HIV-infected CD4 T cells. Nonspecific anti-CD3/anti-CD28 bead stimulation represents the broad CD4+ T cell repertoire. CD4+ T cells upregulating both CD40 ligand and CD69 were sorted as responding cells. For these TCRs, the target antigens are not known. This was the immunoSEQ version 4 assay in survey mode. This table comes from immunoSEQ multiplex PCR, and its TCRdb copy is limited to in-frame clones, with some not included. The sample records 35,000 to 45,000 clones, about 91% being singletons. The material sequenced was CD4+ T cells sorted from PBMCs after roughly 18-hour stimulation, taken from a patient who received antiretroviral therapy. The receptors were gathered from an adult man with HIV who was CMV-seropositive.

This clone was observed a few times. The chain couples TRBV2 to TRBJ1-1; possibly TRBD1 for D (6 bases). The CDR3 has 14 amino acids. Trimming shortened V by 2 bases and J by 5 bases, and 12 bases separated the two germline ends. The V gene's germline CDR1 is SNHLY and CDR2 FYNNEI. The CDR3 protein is CASSEHRDKTEAFF. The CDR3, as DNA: TGTGCCAGCAGTGAACACAGGGATAAGACTGAAGCTTTCTTT.

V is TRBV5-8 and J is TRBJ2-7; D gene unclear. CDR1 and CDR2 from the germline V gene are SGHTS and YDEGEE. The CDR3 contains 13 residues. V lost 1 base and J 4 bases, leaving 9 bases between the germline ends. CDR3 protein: CASSLYGEYEQYF. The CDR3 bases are TGTGCCAGCAGCTTGTATGGAGAGTACGAGCAGTACTTC.

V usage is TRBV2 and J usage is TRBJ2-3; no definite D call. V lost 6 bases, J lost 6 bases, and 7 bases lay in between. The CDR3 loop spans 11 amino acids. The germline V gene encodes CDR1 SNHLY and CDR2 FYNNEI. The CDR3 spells CASRVMDTQYF. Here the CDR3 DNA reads TGTGCCAGCAGGGTGATGGATACGCAGTATTTT.

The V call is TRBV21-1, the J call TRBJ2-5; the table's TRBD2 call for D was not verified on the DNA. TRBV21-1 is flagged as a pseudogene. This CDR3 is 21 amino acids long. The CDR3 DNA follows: TGTGCCAGCAGTCGAAAGAGGGCTTGGGGACTAGTCATCTCGAGGTGGAAGACCCAGTACTTC. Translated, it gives CASSRKRAWGLVISRWKTQYF.

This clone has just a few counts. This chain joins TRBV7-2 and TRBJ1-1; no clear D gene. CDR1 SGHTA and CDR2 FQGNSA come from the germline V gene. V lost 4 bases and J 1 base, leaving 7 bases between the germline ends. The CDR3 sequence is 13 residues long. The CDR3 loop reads CASSWGANTEAFF. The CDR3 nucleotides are TGTGCCAGCAGCTGGGGAGCGAACACTGAAGCTTTCTTT.

The DNA for the CDR3 is TGTGCCAGCAGCCCGGGACAAGCGTTGAGTCAGCCCCAGCATTTT. It translates to CASSPGQALSQPQHF. The chain uses TRBV7-2 and TRBJ1-5; tentatively, D is TRBD1 (6 bases). CDR3 size: 15 residues. V was clipped by 5 bases and J by 6 bases, with 17 bases between them. CDR1 and CDR2 (germline): SGHTA, FQGNSA.

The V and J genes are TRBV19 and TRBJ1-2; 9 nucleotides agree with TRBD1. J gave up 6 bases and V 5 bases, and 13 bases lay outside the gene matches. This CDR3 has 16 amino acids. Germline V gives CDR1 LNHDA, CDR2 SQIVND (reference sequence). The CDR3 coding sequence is TGTGCCAGTAGTCCATCATGGGGGACAGGGTCGCATGGCTACACCTTC. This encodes CASSPSWGTGSHGYTF.

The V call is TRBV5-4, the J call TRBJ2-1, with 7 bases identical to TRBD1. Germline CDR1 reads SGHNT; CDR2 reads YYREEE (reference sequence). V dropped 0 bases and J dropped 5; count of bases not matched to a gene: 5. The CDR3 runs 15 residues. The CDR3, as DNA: TGTGCCAGCAGCTTGGACGACAGGGATGACAATGAGCAGTTCTTC. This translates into CASSLDDRDDNEQFF.

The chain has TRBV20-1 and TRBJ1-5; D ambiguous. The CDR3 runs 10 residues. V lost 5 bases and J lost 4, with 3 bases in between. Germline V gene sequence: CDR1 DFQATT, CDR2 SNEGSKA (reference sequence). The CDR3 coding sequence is TGCAGTGCTTTGAATCAGCCCCAGCATTTT. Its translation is CSALNQPQHF.

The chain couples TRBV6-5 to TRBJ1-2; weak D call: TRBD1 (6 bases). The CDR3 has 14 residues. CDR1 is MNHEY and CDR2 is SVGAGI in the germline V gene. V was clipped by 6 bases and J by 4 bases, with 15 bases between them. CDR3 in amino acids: CASSIGQTIYGYTF. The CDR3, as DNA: TGTGCCAGCAGCATCGGACAGACTATCTATGGCTACACCTTC.

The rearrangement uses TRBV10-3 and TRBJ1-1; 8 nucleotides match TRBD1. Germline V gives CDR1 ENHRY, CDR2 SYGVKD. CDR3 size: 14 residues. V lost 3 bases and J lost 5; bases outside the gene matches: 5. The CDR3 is CAISEGQGRTEAFF. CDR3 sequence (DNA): TGTGCCATCAGTGAAGGACAGGGAAGGACTGAAGCTTTCTTT.

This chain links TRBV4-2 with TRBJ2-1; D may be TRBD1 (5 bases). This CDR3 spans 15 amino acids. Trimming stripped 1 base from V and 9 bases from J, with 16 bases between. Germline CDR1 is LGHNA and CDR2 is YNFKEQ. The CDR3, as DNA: TGTGCCAGCAGCCAAGGAGGCCAGGGCTGGAGTGAGCAGTTCTTC. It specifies CASSQGGQGWSEQFF.

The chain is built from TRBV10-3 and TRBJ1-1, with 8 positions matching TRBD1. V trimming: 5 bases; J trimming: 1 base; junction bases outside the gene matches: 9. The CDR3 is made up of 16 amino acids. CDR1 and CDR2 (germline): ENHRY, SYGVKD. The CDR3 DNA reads TGTGCCATCAGTCCCACGGGACAGGTTCAGAACACTGAAGCTTTCTTT. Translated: CAISPTGQVQNTEAFF.

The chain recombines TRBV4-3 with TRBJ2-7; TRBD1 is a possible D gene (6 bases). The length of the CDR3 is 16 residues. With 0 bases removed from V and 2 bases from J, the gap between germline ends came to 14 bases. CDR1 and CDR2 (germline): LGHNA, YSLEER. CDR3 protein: CASSQDTQGQAYEQYF. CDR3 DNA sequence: TGCGCCAGCAGCCAAGATACCCAGGGGCAAGCCTACGAGCAGTACTTC.

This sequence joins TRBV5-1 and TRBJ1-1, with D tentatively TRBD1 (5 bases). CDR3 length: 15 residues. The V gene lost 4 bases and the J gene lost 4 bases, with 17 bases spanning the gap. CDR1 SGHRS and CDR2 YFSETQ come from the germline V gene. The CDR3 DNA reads TGCGCCAGCAGCCTCACTCAGGGTAGTTCCACTGAAGCTTTCTTT. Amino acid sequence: CASSLTQGSSTEAFF. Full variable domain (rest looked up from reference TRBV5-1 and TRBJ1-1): KAGVTQTPRYLIKTRGQQVTLSCSPISGHRSVSWYQQTPGQGLQFLFEYFSETQRNKGNFPGRFSGRQFSNSRSEMNVSTLELGDSALYLCASSLTQGSSTEAFFGQGTRLTVV.

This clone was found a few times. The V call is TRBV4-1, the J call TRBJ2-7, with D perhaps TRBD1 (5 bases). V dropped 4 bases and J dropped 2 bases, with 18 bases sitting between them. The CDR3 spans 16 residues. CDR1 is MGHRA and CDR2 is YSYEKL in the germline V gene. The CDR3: CASSPGAGRRPYEQYF. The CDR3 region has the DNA TGCGCCAGCAGCCCTGGGGCCGGCCGCCGCCCCTACGAGCAGTACTTC.

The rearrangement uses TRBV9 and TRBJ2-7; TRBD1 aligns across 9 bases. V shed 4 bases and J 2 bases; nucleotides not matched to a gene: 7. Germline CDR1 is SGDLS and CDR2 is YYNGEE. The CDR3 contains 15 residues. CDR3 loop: CASSSSGTGPYEQYF. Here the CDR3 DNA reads TGTGCCAGCAGCTCCTCAGGGACAGGGCCCTACGAGCAGTACTTC.

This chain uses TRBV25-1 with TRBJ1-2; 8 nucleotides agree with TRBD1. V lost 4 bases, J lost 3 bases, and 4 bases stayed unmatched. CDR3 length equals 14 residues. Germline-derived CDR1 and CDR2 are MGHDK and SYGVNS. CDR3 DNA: TGTGCCAGCAGTGCAGGGGGCGCGGACTATGGCTACACCTTC. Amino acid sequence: CASSAGGADYGYTF.

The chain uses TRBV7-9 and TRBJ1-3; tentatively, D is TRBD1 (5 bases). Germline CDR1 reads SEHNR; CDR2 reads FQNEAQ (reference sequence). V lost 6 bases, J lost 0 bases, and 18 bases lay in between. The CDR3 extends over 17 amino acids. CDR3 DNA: TGTGCCAGCAGTTCCGACCCGGGACTCTCCTCTGGAAACACCATATATTTT. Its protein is CASSSDPGLSSGNTIYF.

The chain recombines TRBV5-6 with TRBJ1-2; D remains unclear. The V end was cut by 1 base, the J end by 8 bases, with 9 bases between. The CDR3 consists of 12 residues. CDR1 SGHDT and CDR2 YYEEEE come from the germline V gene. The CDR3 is CASSLRSGGYTF. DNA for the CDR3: TGTGCCAGCAGCTTGAGGTCCGGGGGCTACACCTTC.

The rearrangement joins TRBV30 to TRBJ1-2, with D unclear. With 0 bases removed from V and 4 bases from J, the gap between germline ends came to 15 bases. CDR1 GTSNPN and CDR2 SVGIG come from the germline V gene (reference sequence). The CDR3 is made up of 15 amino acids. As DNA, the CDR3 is TGTGCCTGGAGTGTGGGCACAAACTATTTCTATGGCTACACCTTC. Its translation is CAWSVGTNYFYGYTF.

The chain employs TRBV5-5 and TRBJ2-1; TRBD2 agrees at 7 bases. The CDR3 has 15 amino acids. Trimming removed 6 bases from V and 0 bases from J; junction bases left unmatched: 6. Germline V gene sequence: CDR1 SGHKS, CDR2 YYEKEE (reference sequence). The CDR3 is CASNFGGSSYNEQFF. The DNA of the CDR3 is TGTGCCAGCAACTTCGGGGGGAGCTCCTACAATGAGCAGTTCTTC.

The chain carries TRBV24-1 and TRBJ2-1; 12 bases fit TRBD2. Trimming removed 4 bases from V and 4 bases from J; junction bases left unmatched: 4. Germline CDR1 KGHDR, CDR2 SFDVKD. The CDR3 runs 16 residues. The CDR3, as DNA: TGTGCCACCAGTGAGCGGACTAGCGGGATGTACAATGAGCAGTTCTTC. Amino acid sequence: CATSERTSGMYNEQFF.

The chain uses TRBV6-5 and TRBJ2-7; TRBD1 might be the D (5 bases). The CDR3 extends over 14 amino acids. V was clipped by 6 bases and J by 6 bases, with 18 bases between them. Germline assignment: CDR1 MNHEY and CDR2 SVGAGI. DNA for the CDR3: TGTGCCAGCAGGGGGATCCGACAGAACTCCGAGCAGTACTTC. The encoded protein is CASRGIRQNSEQYF.

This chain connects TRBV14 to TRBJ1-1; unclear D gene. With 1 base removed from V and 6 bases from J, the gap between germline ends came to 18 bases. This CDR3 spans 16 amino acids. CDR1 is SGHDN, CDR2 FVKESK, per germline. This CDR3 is CASSQGLHGTSPEAFF. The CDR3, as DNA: TGTGCCAGCAGCCAAGGTCTCCACGGAACGAGCCCTGAAGCTTTCTTT.

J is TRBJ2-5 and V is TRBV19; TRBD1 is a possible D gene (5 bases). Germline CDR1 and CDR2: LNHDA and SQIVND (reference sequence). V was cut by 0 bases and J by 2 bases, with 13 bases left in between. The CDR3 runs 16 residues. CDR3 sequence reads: CASSIDLSAGQETQYF. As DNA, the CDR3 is TGTGCCAGTAGTATAGATCTCTCCGCAGGGCAAGAGACCCAGTACTTC. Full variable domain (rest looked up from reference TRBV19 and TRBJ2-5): DGGITQSPKYLFRKEGQNVTLSCEQNLNHDAMYWYRQDPGQGLRLIYYSQIVNDFQKGDIAEGYSVSREKKESFPLTVTSAQKNPTAFYLCASSIDLSAGQETQYFGPGTRLLVL.

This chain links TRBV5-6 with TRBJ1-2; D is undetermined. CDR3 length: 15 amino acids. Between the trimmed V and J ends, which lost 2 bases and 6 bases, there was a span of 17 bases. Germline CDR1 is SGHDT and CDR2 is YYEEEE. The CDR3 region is CASSFVQERTDGYTF. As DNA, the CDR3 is TGTGCCAGCAGCTTTGTGCAGGAGCGGACCGATGGCTACACCTTC.